What follows are 21 T cell receptor beta chains derived from one specimen sequenced in a study of identical twins. TCRdb recomputed calls from the 5' RACE reads with MiXCR, one row per CDR3 protein. Among 310,000 or so distinct CDR3 sequences listed, approximately 8% were seen once. These same records also appear under a second study, on yellow fever vaccine responses in identical twins.

The specimen was memory (CD45RO+) T cells sorted from blood. The receptors stem from a woman younger than 35 in good health.

This clonotype was counted a few times. V and J are TRBV7-2 and TRBJ1-2; possibly TRBD1 for D (5 bases). Germline assignment: CDR1 SGHTA and CDR2 FQGNSA. The CDR3 extends over 13 amino acids. Deletions cut 5 bases from V and 8 bases from J, with 15 bases between. The CDR3 region is CASSLGPDQGYTF. Written as DNA, the CDR3 is TGTGCCAGCAGCCTGGGACCCGACCAAGGCTACACCTTC.

A few counts support this clonotype. The chain uses TRBV3-1 and TRBJ2-1; possibly TRBD2 for D (6 bases). Trimming removed 1 base from V and 4 bases from J, with 14 bases in between. CDR3 size: 16 residues. In germline, CDR1 is LGHDT, CDR2 YNNKEL (reference sequence). In DNA, the CDR3 is TGTGCCAGCAGCCAAGTGACGCTAGCGTCTTACAATGAGCAGTTCTTC. This encodes CASSQVTLASYNEQFF.

The chain's CDR3 is CASSVVGTSQETQYF. The DNA of the CDR3 is TGTGCCAGCAGCGTAGTGGGGACTAGCCAAGAGACCCAGTACTTC. The V gene is TRBV9, the J gene TRBJ2-5; TRBD2 aligns across 8 bases. Germline values: CDR1 SGDLS, CDR2 YYNGEE. The V gene end was trimmed by 0 bases and the J gene end by 1 base; junction bases not matched to a gene: 2. This CDR3 is 15 amino acids long.

A few counts support this clonotype. This chain uses TRBV28 with TRBJ2-5, with 8 positions matching TRBD2. The CDR3 has 15 amino acids. Per germline, CDR1 MDHEN and CDR2 SYDVKM. V lost 6 bases to trimming and J lost 5 bases; unmatched junction nucleotides: 11. The DNA of the CDR3 is TGTGCCAGCAGCTCACCAGCAGGGACTAGGGAGACCCAGTACTTC. It translates to CASSSPAGTRETQYF.

The chain is built from TRBV25-1 and TRBJ2-1, with TRBD1 matching over 8 bases. The V segment lost 1 base and the J segment 3 bases; nucleotides outside the gene matches: 5. The V gene's germline CDR1 is MGHDK and CDR2 SYGVNS. CDR3 length equals 16 residues. The CDR3 DNA is TGTGCCAGCAGTGAATGGACAGGGACCCTCTACAATGAGCAGTTCTTC. This encodes CASSEWTGTLYNEQFF.

This clonotype was counted a few times. This chain links TRBV11-2 with TRBJ2-5, with 7 bases fitting TRBD2. Germline trimming cut 5 bases from V and 2 bases from J; bases unmatched to any gene: 5. The CDR3 has 14 amino acids. Germline assignment: CDR1 SGHAT and CDR2 FQNNGV. The CDR3 region is CASSPRGLQETQYF. DNA for the CDR3: TGTGCCAGCAGCCCGCGGGGACTACAAGAGACCCAGTACTTC.

V gene TRBV14 combines with J gene TRBJ2-1; D gene uncertain. Germline V lookup: CDR1 SGHDN, CDR2 FVKESK. V lost 4 bases to trimming and J lost 6 bases, with 10 bases between them. This CDR3 has 13 residues. The CDR3 reads CASSLTLFNEQFF. In DNA form, the CDR3 reads TGTGCCAGCAGCCTTACGTTGTTCAATGAGCAGTTCTTC. The variable domain in full, completed from reference TRBV14 and TRBJ2-1, reads EAGVTQFPSHSVIEKGQTVTLRCDPISGHDNLYWYRRVMGKEIKFLLHFVKESKQDESGMPNNRFLAERTGGTYSTLKVQPAELEDSGVYFCASSLTLFNEQFFGPGTRLTVL.

The chain joins TRBV23-1 to TRBJ2-1; 7 nucleotides match TRBD1. TRBV23-1 belongs to the ORF category, with a function that is uncertain. The CDR3 is 18 residues long. Trimming at V came to 2 bases and at J to 2 bases, leaving 12 bases not matched to a gene. The CDR3, as DNA: TGCGCCAGCAGTCAAGCCACCCCGGCACAGGGGACCTACAATGAGCAGTTCTTC. Protein: CASSQATPAQGTYNEQFF.

This clonotype occurred many times. The gene calls are TRBV10-2 and TRBJ2-5, with 9 bases aligning to TRBD2. The CDR3 runs 15 residues. Looked up from germline, CDR1 is WSHSY and CDR2 is SAAADI. Trimming removed 6 bases from V and 6 bases from J; junction bases left unmatched: 11. CDR3 amino acids: CASSLAGLGGKTQYF. The CDR3 nucleotides are TGCGCCAGCAGCCTAGCGGGGCTGGGGGGGAAGACCCAGTACTTC.

The V gene is TRBV20-1, the J gene TRBJ2-5; 13 positions match TRBD2. This CDR3 region has 17 residues. Germline CDR1 reads DFQATT; CDR2 reads SNEGSKA (reference sequence). V lost 0 bases, J lost 2 bases, and 6 bases stayed unmatched. In nucleotides, the CDR3 is TGCAGTGCTAGAGATAAAACTAGCGGGAGGGTACAAGAGACCCAGTACTTC. Its translation: CSARDKTSGRVQETQYF.

This clonotype was counted at least ten times. The chain couples TRBV5-1 to TRBJ2-1; 7 bases map to TRBD2. Germline values: CDR1 SGHRS, CDR2 YFSETQ. The CDR3 is made up of 13 amino acids. The V and J ends lost 4 bases and 7 bases, in that order; junction bases with no gene match: 5. CDR3 sequence reads: CASSPLAANEQFF. CDR3 nucleotides: TGCGCCAGCAGCCCCCTAGCGGCAAATGAGCAGTTCTTC.

This clonotype was counted ten times or more. The rearrangement links TRBV2 to TRBJ1-5; D call uncertain. V dropped 3 bases and J dropped 0 bases, with 9 bases sitting between them. Germline assignment: CDR1 SNHLY and CDR2 FYNNEI. The length of the CDR3 is 15 residues. The CDR3 sequence is CASSEKDLSNQPQHF. CDR3 DNA: TGTGCCAGCAGTGAGAAGGACCTTAGCAATCAGCCCCAGCATTTT.

This clonotype has a count of ten or more. The chain has TRBV6-5 and TRBJ1-6, with 9 bases identical to TRBD1. Germline loops: CDR1 MNHEY, CDR2 SVGAGI. This CDR3 is built from 16 residues. V gave up 0 bases and J gave up 9 bases; unmatched junction bases: 6. The CDR3 DNA is TGTGCCAGCAGTTACTCCCGGACAGGGGAGGGTTCACCCCTCCACTTT. It encodes CASSYSRTGEGSPLHF.

Worth noting for this clonotype: Just one base apart from a much larger clone, this may be a read error. The conserved phenylalanine or tryptophan is not found at the CDR3 terminus, so this likely reflects a read error. This chain links TRBV20-1 with TRBJ2-1, with 7 bases lining up with TRBD2. Germline V gene data show CDR1 as DFQATT and CDR2 as SNEGSKA (reference sequence). The V and J ends lost 3 bases and 2 bases, in that order; junction bases with no gene match: 4. The CDR3 length is 14 residues. In DNA, the CDR3 is TGCAGTGCTAGGAGGCTAGCGGCCTACAATGAGCAGTTCCTC. Amino acids: CSARRLAAYNEQFL.

This clonotype was detected ten times or more. J is TRBJ1-5 and V is TRBV6-1, with 8 bases fitting TRBD1. Germline V gene data show CDR1 as MNHNS and CDR2 as SASEGT. The J segment lost 0 bases and the V segment lost 4 bases, leaving 5 bases of the junction unmatched. The CDR3 is 16 residues long. CDR3 coding DNA: TGTGCCAGCAGTGCAGCACAGGGGGATAGCAATCAGCCCCAGCATTTT. Translated: CASSAAQGDSNQPQHF.

This clonotype has ten or more counts. The CDR3: CASSSLAGGGDEQFF. The DNA of the CDR3 is TGTGCCAGCTCCTCCCTAGCGGGGGGCGGGGATGAGCAGTTCTTC. The chain uses TRBV2 and TRBJ2-1; 11 bases agree with TRBD2. With 8 bases clipped from V and 8 bases from J, the junction kept 11 bases outside the gene matches. Germline loops: CDR1 SNHLY, CDR2 FYNNEI. This CDR3 has 15 residues. Full variable domain (missing parts from reference TRBV2 and TRBJ2-1): EPEVTQTPSHQVTQMGQEVILRCVPISNHLYFYWYRQILGQKVEFLVSFYNNEISEKSEIFDDQFSVERPDGSNFTLKIRSTKLEDSAMYFCASSSLAGGGDEQFFGPGTRLTVL.

The chain joins TRBV2 to TRBJ2-3; 12 bases line up with TRBD2. Germline V CDR1 and CDR2: SNHLY, FYNNEI. CDR3 length equals 16 residues. The trim removed 6 bases at V and 6 bases at J, leaving 10 bases unmatched. The CDR3 DNA reads as TGTGCCAGCAGACCACTAGCGGGGGGCCCCGGGGATACGCAGTATTTT. It is translated as CASRPLAGGPGDTQYF.

This clonotype turned up a few times. The chain uses TRBV5-5 and TRBJ2-6, with TRBD1 matching over 10 bases. This CDR3 contains 18 residues. From germline, CDR1 is SGHKS and CDR2 YYEKEE (reference sequence). Trimming at V came to 1 base and at J to 2 bases, leaving 6 bases not matched to a gene. CDR3 DNA: TGTGCCAGCAGCTTGATCAGGACAGGGGGTACTGGGGCCAACGTCCTGACTTTC. Amino acids: CASSLIRTGGTGANVLTF.

This clonotype showed up just a few times. This sequence joins TRBV20-1 and TRBJ2-1, with 8 bases identical to TRBD1. The CDR3 is 15 residues long. Germline V gene data show CDR1 as DFQATT and CDR2 as SNEGSKA (reference sequence). The ends lost 0 bases at V and 7 bases at J; junction bases unmatched: 8. CDR3 sequence (DNA): TGCAGTGCTAGAGATCTACAGGGGGAAAGGAATGAGCAGTTCTTC. Translating it yields CSARDLQGERNEQFF.

This clonotype was observed many times. This sequence joins TRBV24-1 and TRBJ2-3; 9 bases line up with TRBD2. Unmatched junction bases numbered 9, after V lost 9 bases and J lost 3 bases. This CDR3 region has 15 residues. The germline V gene encodes CDR1 KGHDR and CDR2 SFDVKD. In nucleotides, the CDR3 is TGTGCCACCGCGGCGGCTAGCGGGAATACAGATACGCAGTATTTT. Translating gives CATAAASGNTDTQYF.

This clonotype appeared many times. The rearrangement uses TRBV7-3 and TRBJ2-3, with D uncertain. V gave up 5 bases and J gave up 5 bases, with 8 bases separating them. This CDR3 is built from 12 residues. Germline values: CDR1 SGHTA, CDR2 FQGTGA. CDR3 nucleotide sequence: TGTGCCAGCAGCGGCTCGGGAGATACGCAGTATTTT. Encoded protein: CASSGSGDTQYF.